The 20 T cell receptor beta chains below all came from one sample that was sequenced in a study of CD8 T cells in ankylosing spondylitis. These receptors' antigens are unknown. Using its own MiXCR run on the 5' RACE reads, TCRdb lists one record per CDR3 protein. Among some 700,000 distinct CDR3 sequences listed, over 15% were seen once. The study's findings and limits: Blood from ankylosing spondylitis patients appeared to carry a characteristic roughly eight-variant TCR beta motif.

The material sequenced was blood, either unsorted or a sorted T cell fraction (not recorded which). Every receptor here comes from a male donor with ankylosing spondylitis.

The chain is built from TRBV18 and TRBJ1-1; D call uncertain. The germline V gene has CDR1 KGHSH and CDR2 LQKENI. The CDR3 extends over 14 amino acids. With 3 bases removed from V and 7 bases from J, the gap between germline ends came to 15 bases. CDR3 DNA: TGTGCCAGCTCACCGGGCCCGGGCTTCGGTGAAGCTTTCTTT. Its translation: CASSPGPGFGEAFF.

This rearrangement joins TRBV20-1 to TRBJ2-7; the match to TRBD2 covers 10 bases. With V trimmed by 4 bases and J by 1 base, 1 base remained unmatched. The germline V gene encodes CDR1 DFQATT and CDR2 SNEGSKA (reference sequence). CDR3 length: 13 residues. The chain's CDR3 is CSANSGGSYEQYF. CDR3 bases: TGCAGTGCTAATAGCGGGGGGTCCTACGAGCAGTACTTC.

This clonotype was seen only a few times. The J gene is TRBJ2-1, the V gene TRBV20-1; 12 nucleotides agree with TRBD2. Unmatched junction bases numbered 14, after V lost 0 bases and J lost 8 bases. Germline V gives CDR1 DFQATT, CDR2 SNEGSKA (reference sequence). This CDR3 has 18 amino acids. The CDR3 DNA reads TGCAGTGCTAGAGATCATGTTCGGACTAGCGGGGTCTGGGATGAGCAGTTCTTC. This translates into CSARDHVRTSGVWDEQFF.

The chain recombines TRBV5-1 with TRBJ2-1; D is undetermined. This CDR3 contains 16 residues. The V end lost 2 bases, the J end lost 0 bases, and 12 bases lay between the germline ends. Germline V gives CDR1 SGHRS, CDR2 YFSETQ. CDR3 sequence (DNA): TGCGCCAGCAGCTTTCTAACGGCTTCCTCCTACAATGAGCAGTTCTTC. It encodes CASSFLTASSYNEQFF.

A few counts support this clonotype. This chain uses TRBV11-2 with TRBJ2-2; a weak D match, TRBD2 (5 bases). Germline assignment: CDR1 SGHAT and CDR2 FQNNGV. The V and J ends lost 1 base and 0 bases respectively, with 18 bases between them. This CDR3 is built from 19 residues. For the CDR3, the DNA is TGTGCCAGCAGCTTAGGCCGGACTGTTCCTTTCGCGAACACCGGGGAGCTGTTTTTT. Its translation: CASSLGRTVPFANTGELFF. Supplemented by reference TRBV11-2 and TRBJ2-2, the full variable domain reads EAGVAQSPRYKIIEKRQSVAFWCNPISGHATLYWYQQILGQGPKLLIQFQNNGVVDDSQLPKDRFSAERLKGVDSTLKIQPAKLEDSAVYLCASSLGRTVPFANTGELFFGEGSRLTVL.

The chain uses TRBV7-2 and TRBJ2-5; D may be TRBD1 (5 bases). V was clipped by 3 bases and J by 2 bases, with 10 bases between them. CDR1 is SGHTA and CDR2 is FQGNSA in the germline V gene. The CDR3 is 14 residues long. CDR3 nucleotides: TGTGCCAGCAGCTTCCGACAGATACAAGAGACCCAGTACTTC. It encodes CASSFRQIQETQYF.

The chain links TRBV3-1 to TRBJ2-5, with 9 bases lining up with TRBD2. Germline V gene lookup returns CDR1 LGHDT and CDR2 YNNKEL (reference sequence). CDR3 length: 15 amino acids. J gave up 5 bases and V 3 bases, and 7 bases lay outside the gene matches. CDR3 coding DNA: TGTGCCAGCAGCCAGGATAGCGGGAGACGGGAGACCCAGTACTTC. This encodes CASSQDSGRRETQYF.

In this sample, this clonotype turned up many times. The chain links TRBV12-3 or TRBV12-4 to TRBJ1-5, with a tentative D call TRBD1 (5 bases). Between the trimmed V and J ends, which lost 2 bases and 4 bases, there was a span of 6 bases. This CDR3 is 13 amino acids long. CDR3: CASSLPGNQPQHF. CDR3 coding DNA: TGTGCCAGCAGTTTACCAGGGAATCAGCCCCAGCATTTT.

This clonotype has a handful of counts. V gene TRBV10-3 combines with J gene TRBJ1-2, with D uncertain. The germline gives CDR1 ENHRY, CDR2 SYGVKD. V was cut by 0 bases and J by 3 bases, with 11 bases left in between. The CDR3 totals 15 residues. CDR3 bases: TGTGCCATCAGTGAGTCCCCGCAAGCTGACTATGGCTACACCTTC. It is translated as CAISESPQADYGYTF.

In its sample, this clonotype was seen many times. The rearrangement links TRBV12-3 or TRBV12-4 to TRBJ1-1, with D possibly TRBD1 on 5 matching bases. V was pared by 6 bases and J by 2 bases, with 10 bases between. This CDR3 region has 13 residues. The CDR3 coding sequence is TGTGCCAGCAGGGGGGTCAGTAACACTGAAGCTTTCTTT. Translation gives CASRGVSNTEAFF.

This clonotype was detected only a few times. The V call is TRBV27, the J call TRBJ2-7; 7 bases agree with TRBD2. The CDR3 is 13 amino acids. V lost 2 bases to trimming and J lost 4 bases; unmatched junction nucleotides: 2. Germline lookup yields CDR1 MNHEY and CDR2 SMNVEV (reference sequence). CDR3 coding DNA: TGTGCCAGCAGTTTAGCGGGAGAGTACGAGCAGTACTTC. Translated: CASSLAGEYEQYF.

This clonotype was observed at least ten times. The rearrangement links TRBV24-1 to TRBJ2-1, with TRBD2 matching over 8 bases. CDR1 is KGHDR, CDR2 SFDVKD, per germline. V gave up 2 bases and J gave up 3 bases; unmatched junction bases: 5. The CDR3 is 16 amino acids. The CDR3, as DNA: TGTGCCACCAGTGATTCGGGCGGGAGGTTCTACAATGAGCAGTTCTTC. This encodes CATSDSGGRFYNEQFF.

This clonotype was seen a handful of times. V usage is TRBV7-3 and J usage is TRBJ2-1; TRBD1 matches 7 bases. The V gene's germline CDR1 is SGHTA and CDR2 FQGTGA. V lost 4 bases, J lost 5 bases, and 8 bases stayed unmatched. The CDR3 length is 15 residues. The CDR3 reads CASSSLLDRHNEQFF. CDR3 nucleotide sequence: TGTGCCAGCAGCTCATTACTGGACAGGCACAATGAGCAGTTCTTC.

V usage is TRBV5-1 and J usage is TRBJ2-7, with TRBD2 as a possible D gene (5 bases). Per germline, CDR1 SGHRS and CDR2 YFSETQ. V dropped 1 base and J dropped 6 bases, with 8 bases sitting between them. CDR3 length: 12 amino acids. CDR3 nucleotides: TGCGCCAGCAGCTTGTCAGAGGGCGAGCAGTACTTC. It translates to CASSLSEGEQYF.

This clonotype turned up a few times. The J gene is TRBJ2-7, the V gene TRBV29-1; TRBD2 matches 13 bases. The ends lost 6 bases at V and 5 bases at J; junction bases unmatched: 7. This CDR3 has 14 residues. Germline loops: CDR1 SQVTM, CDR2 ANQGSEA. CDR3 region: CSVRGGTSGNEQYF. In nucleotides, the CDR3 is TGCAGCGTCCGCGGTGGGACTAGCGGGAACGAGCAGTACTTC.

The chain carries TRBV15 and TRBJ1-5, with D unclear. The germline V and J ends were trimmed by 2 bases and 6 bases, with 5 bases remaining between them. This CDR3 has 12 residues. In germline, CDR1 is LNHNV, CDR2 YYDKDF (reference sequence). The DNA for the CDR3 is TGTGCCACCAGCAGAATGGGTCAGCCCCAGCATTTT. It yields the protein CATSRMGQPQHF.

The genes are TRBV5-5 and TRBJ2-2, with D possibly TRBD1 on 6 matching bases. Germline assignment: CDR1 SGHKS and CDR2 YYEKEE (reference sequence). The ends were cut back, 1 base at V and 1 base at J, with 11 bases in the middle. The CDR3 sequence is 16 residues long. This CDR3 is CASSLSVDRNTGELFF. CDR3 in DNA: TGTGCCAGCAGCTTGAGTGTGGACAGGAACACCGGGGAGCTGTTTTTT.

The chain carries TRBV20-1 and TRBJ1-6; possibly TRBD1 for D (6 bases). This CDR3 has 14 amino acids. V lost 6 bases to trimming and J lost 14 bases, with 23 bases between them. Germline V CDR1 and CDR2: DFQATT, SNEGSKA (reference sequence). The CDR3 DNA reads as TGCAGTGCCCCGGGCAGGGGCCTCCCCGGGGCCCTCCACTTT. Translation: CSAPGRGLPGALHF.

This chain connects TRBV4-1 to TRBJ1-1, with a tentative D call TRBD1 (6 bases). V was shortened by 4 bases and J by 3 bases, with 15 bases between the two germline ends. The length of the CDR3 is 15 residues. Germline CDR1 reads MGHRA; CDR2 reads YSYEKL. The CDR3 region has the DNA TGCGCCAGCAGCCCAGGGGCCAAGCCCGACACTGAAGCTTTCTTT. This sequence encodes CASSPGAKPDTEAFF.

J is TRBJ2-7 and V is TRBV10-2; 9 bases match TRBD1. Germline trimming cut 6 bases from V and 5 bases from J; bases unmatched to any gene: 20. The germline gives CDR1 WSHSY, CDR2 SAAADI. This CDR3 has 18 residues. CDR3 DNA: TGCGCCAGCAGGAACGACAGACAGGGGGGTCCCGGGGGGCACGAGCAGTACTTC. The encoded protein is CASRNDRQGGPGGHEQYF.